These 14 T cell receptor beta chains were all obtained from the same sample, sequenced in a study of blood T cell repertoires in COVID-19. Method: immunoSEQ multiplex PCR; TCRdb's copy keeps in-frame clones and lacks some. The data show more than 400,000 clones, about nine tenths seen once. Specimen: PBMCs or T cells enriched from blood (not recorded which). The receptors were sampled from a man aged 18 to 29 who had recovered from COVID-19.

The CDR3 DNA follows: TGTGCCACCAGCAGAGAGCGGGAAAGCACAGATACGCAGTATTTT. This gives the protein CATSRERESTDTQYF. The chain joins TRBV15 to TRBJ2-3, with D possibly matching TRBD2 (6 bases). Germline V gene sequence: CDR1 LNHNV, CDR2 YYDKDF (reference sequence). This CDR3 contains 15 residues. The ends were cut back, 0 bases at V and 0 bases at J, with 7 bases in the middle.

In its sample, this clone was seen a few times. The J gene is TRBJ2-2, the V gene TRBV10-3; unclear D gene. CDR3 length: 14 amino acids. V was trimmed by 8 bases and J by 1 base, leaving 11 bases between them. CDR1 and CDR2 from the germline V gene are ENHRY and SYGVKD. CDR3 nucleotides: TGTGCCATCCGAGCCCAACTGAACACCGGGGAGCTGTTTTTT. Protein: CAIRAQLNTGELFF.

The chain employs TRBV3-1 (or the pseudogene TRBV3-2) and TRBJ1-1, with D hard to call. CDR3 length: 19 residues. CDR1 and CDR2 from the germline V gene are LGHDT and YNNKEL (reference sequence). V shed 1 base and J shed 5 bases, with 26 bases lying between them. In nucleotides, the CDR3 is TGTGCCAGCAGCCAAGGTGGCCCGAGCAGGAGAGGGTTATCAACTGAAGCTTTCTTT. Protein product: CASSQGGPSRRGLSTEAFF.

The chain employs TRBV6-4 and TRBJ1-1; the match to TRBD1 covers 9 bases. The CDR3 runs to 13 residues. V was pared by 6 bases and J by 5 bases, with 4 bases of the junction left unmatched. CDR1 and CDR2 from the germline V gene are MRHNA and SNTAGT. The CDR3 protein is CASRGQGYTEAFF. The CDR3 DNA is TGTGCCAGCAGGGGACAGGGATATACTGAAGCTTTCTTT.

This rearrangement joins TRBV29-1 to TRBJ1-3; no definite D call. The V gene's germline CDR1 is SQVTM and CDR2 ANQGSEA. The CDR3 runs 13 residues. Trimming pared 5 bases from V and 0 bases from J, leaving 8 bases between. Here the CDR3 reads CSVKFSSGNTIYF. DNA for the CDR3: TGCAGCGTTAAGTTTAGCTCTGGAAACACCATATATTTT.

J is TRBJ1-6 and V is TRBV28; the D gene is possibly TRBD1 (5 bases). Looked up from germline, CDR1 is MDHEN and CDR2 is SYDVKM. The CDR3 sequence is 13 residues long. V was pared by 3 bases and J by 10 bases, with 10 bases between. CDR3 DNA: TGTGCCAGCAGTTTGGGGGGGTACTCACCCCTCCACTTT. It yields the protein CASSLGGYSPLHF.

The genes are TRBV7-2 and TRBJ2-1, with a tentative D call TRBD2 (6 bases). V was pared by 8 bases and J by 6 bases, with 11 bases between. This CDR3 region has 12 residues. Germline lookup yields CDR1 SGHTA and CDR2 FQGNSA. The CDR3 region is CASGRRANEQFF. The CDR3 coding sequence is TGTGCCAGCGGCCGGAGGGCCAATGAGCAGTTCTTC.

The V gene is TRBV28, the J gene TRBJ1-2; perhaps TRBD1 as D (6 bases). The V gene lost 10 bases and the J gene lost 2 bases, with 11 bases spanning the gap. The CDR3 totals 12 residues. Per germline, CDR1 MDHEN and CDR2 SYDVKM. The CDR3, as DNA: TGTGCCACCAGGGGCCGGAACTATGGCTACACCTTC. It is translated as CATRGRNYGYTF.

V and J are TRBV4-1 and TRBJ2-3, with D perhaps TRBD2 (5 bases). The V gene lost 5 bases and the J gene lost 4 bases, with 16 bases spanning the gap. CDR3 length: 15 amino acids. Per germline, CDR1 MGHRA and CDR2 YSYEKL. Here the CDR3 DNA reads TGCGCCAGCAGCGACGTGATCGGGGTTGCAGATACGCAGTATTTT. It translates to CASSDVIGVADTQYF.

This sequence joins TRBV6-5 and TRBJ1-1; D gene uncertain. The V gene's germline CDR1 is MNHEY and CDR2 SVGAGI. The germline V and J ends were trimmed by 0 bases and 6 bases, with 14 bases remaining between them. This CDR3 spans 15 amino acids. CDR3 protein: CASSYSPGSNPEAFF. In DNA, the CDR3 is TGTGCCAGCAGTTACTCCCCGGGAAGTAACCCTGAAGCTTTCTTT.

The chain employs TRBV24-1 and TRBJ2-2, with D possibly TRBD1 on 6 matching bases. Germline assignment: CDR1 KGHDR and CDR2 SFDVKD. The CDR3 covers 17 residues. Trimming cost V 2 bases and J 2 bases, with 14 bases left between them. In DNA, the CDR3 is TGTGCCACCAGTGATTCCACCGGGACATCTAACACCGGGGAGCTGTTTTTT. Amino acids: CATSDSTGTSNTGELFF.

The chain links TRBV5-4 to TRBJ1-1; the match to TRBD1 covers 10 bases. The J segment lost 3 bases and the V segment lost 2 bases, leaving 7 bases of the junction unmatched. The CDR3 contains 16 residues. CDR1 and CDR2 (germline): SGHNT, YYREEE (reference sequence). The CDR3 nucleotides are TGTGCCAGCAGCTTTAGAGTAGGGACAGGGGACACTGAAGCTTTCTTT. Its protein is CASSFRVGTGDTEAFF.

This chain connects TRBV27 to TRBJ2-5, with TRBD1 as a possible D gene (5 bases). Trimming took 2 bases from V and 5 from J, leaving 9 bases between them. The CDR3 has 13 residues. Germline values: CDR1 MNHEY, CDR2 SMNVEV (reference sequence). The CDR3 sequence: CASSLTGSETQYF. The CDR3 DNA is TGTGCCAGCAGTTTAACAGGCTCGGAGACCCAGTACTTC.

The J gene is TRBJ1-1, the V gene TRBV2; the match to TRBD1 covers 7 bases. Germline assignment: CDR1 SNHLY and CDR2 FYNNEI. J was trimmed by 9 bases and V by 6 bases; bases with no gene match: 4. This CDR3 has 11 residues. The CDR3 region is CASRWDSKAFF. CDR3 in DNA: TGTGCCAGCAGGTGGGACAGCAAAGCTTTCTTT.